This TCR beta chain was found in a study of T cells in Graves' hyperthyroidism and ophthalmopathy (dated by TCRdb to the late 2010s). General notes on the study: Peripheral blood was sampled at the time of initial diagnosis, prior to any treatment. The 95 to 100 discovery patients were randomly divided into training and test sets at a 7:3 ratio. To identify TCR V-J signatures that set the groups apart, the researchers used a discovery cohort of about a hundred patients, made up of around 42 with Graves' ophthalmopathy and about 59 with stable Graves' hyperthyroidism. An independent validation cohort of under 20 hyperthyroidism patients and about 15 patients who later progressed to ophthalmopathy tested prospective prediction of ophthalmopathy. Following sampling, methimazole starting at 30 mg daily was given to hyperthyroidism patients, and high-dose intravenous methylprednisolone was given to ophthalmopathy patients. TCR Vbeta CDR3 sequencing of 130 to 150 peripheral blood samples (43 ophthalmopathy, 75 to 85 hyperthyroidism and approximately 17 progressor patients) is reported in the paper. In about 6 Graves' hyperthyroidism patients, the study also compared T-cell repertoires from thyroid tissue with T-cell repertoires from blood. The investigation overall reported the following: No statistical method was used to set the sample size in advance, and investigators knew the group allocation. A 13 V-J signature model separated ophthalmopathy from stable hyperthyroidism, with approximately 87% sensitivity and roughly 81% specificity in cross-validation and 80%/75% in testing. Most expanded thyroid clonotypes (frequency above 0.001) were also found in blood, which suggests that blood repertoires may mirror thyroid immune responses. In validation, progression to ophthalmopathy was predicted by the model with more than 65% sensitivity and roughly 76% specificity, a median of about 6.4 months before onset.

Amplification of TCR beta CDR3 regions was carried out from RNA transcripts. The first round of RT-PCR for the TCR CDR3 was performed with the HTBI primer set and the Qiagen OneStep RT-PCR kit. Libraries were constructed in a second round of multiplex PCR, after which size selection and purification were carried out. Sequencing of the libraries was done on an Illumina HiSeq2000 using paired-end 100 bp reads. In the source study's methods: Raw data were processed with SOAPnuke, discarding reads with adapters, uncalled bases, mean Phred below 15, or no exact constant-primer or identifier match. High-quality paired reads were merged using COPE v1.2.5, and each unique nucleotide sequence was defined as a clonotype. MiTCR v1.1 was used to align clonotypes to the IMGT TRBV, TRBD and TRBJ reference segments. Analysis was restricted to V-J combinations with a frequency above 0.0001, which covered roughly 99% of repertoires. A TCS score was defined as the ratio of F50 (clonal expansion) to E x V (chaos), with BLOSUM62-based TCRdist applied between CDR3 peptides within each V-J. Welch's t-statistics and random forest reduced approximately 520 V-J features to roughly 13, which were used in a naive Bayes classifier (R e1071). TCRdb trimmed the raw reads at Q25, called clones with MiXCR and kept productive beta chains. Here each entry gathers all rows of one CDR3 protein and keeps the most common genes and DNA. The V and J calls reflect TCRdb's pipeline rather than the authors' work. The sample data list about 350,000 distinct CDR3 sequences, and about 18% of these were observed just once. Around 3.4% of the sample rests with the top ten.

Graves' hyperthyroidism was defined as stable when no progression to ophthalmopathy occurred over 18 months of follow-up. Hyperthyroidism patients were newly diagnosed, with disease duration under 2 months, and aged 18 to 65 years. The study excluded patients with uncontrolled infections, other autoimmune diseases, pregnancy or lactation. Diagnoses relied on clinical symptoms, serum thyroxine and TRAb, thyroid ultrasound and orbital computed tomography. PBMCs were isolated from more than 9 ml of fresh peripheral blood by Ficoll-Paque density gradient centrifugation. Total RNA was extracted using Trizol reagent, and RNA quality was assessed on an Agilent 2100 Bioanalyzer. This clonotype turned up a few times. Its antigen has not been determined. Base qualities are not provided; no much larger clone lies one nucleotide away. Counted from cysteine to phenylalanine, this CDR3 has 12 amino acids. The DNA shown is the 36-base CDR3, in frame from base 1. V was cut back by 3 bases and J by 6 bases, leaving a gap of 9 bases between them.

This sequence was found in a woman younger than 35 with Graves' hyperthyroidism. The sequenced material came from blood. The chain employs TRBV12-3 or TRBV12-4 and TRBJ2-7, with a tentative D gene TRBD1 over 5 matching bases. The CDR3 protein is CASSFRAVEQYF. The bases are TGTGCCAGCAGTTTCAGGGCTGTCGAGCAGTACTTC.